Detailed here is one TCR beta chain. The antigen remains undetermined. The data originate from a study of post-analysis software for immune sequencing data. General study results and limits: Elevated frequency relative to controls characterized a handful of TRBV segments in patients, TRBV5-6, TRBV5-1 and TRBV20-1 among them.

Researchers reported that TCR beta cDNA libraries carried unique molecular identifiers. MiXCR was run by TCRdb on the PCR reads, yielding one entry per CDR3 protein. The repertoire consists of fewer than 850,000 distinct CDR3 sequences, with roughly 50% occurring once and the leading ten covering roughly 5%. CDR3 size: 15 residues. The V end lost 5 bases, the J end lost 2 bases, and 17 bases lay between the germline ends. CDR1 is SQVTM, CDR2 ANQGSEA, per germline. This rearrangement joins TRBV29-1 to TRBJ2-3; D might be TRBD2 (7 bases). This receptor was taken from a girl aged 5-17 years with multiple sclerosis. The source material was blood. This CDR3 reads CSVWGASGFTDTQYF. CDR3 in DNA: TGCAGCGTTTGGGGGGCTAGCGGCTTCACAGATACGCAGTATTTT.